This T cell receptor (beta chain) derives from a study of T cells in Graves' hyperthyroidism and ophthalmopathy. Study-wide points: Among thyroid clonotypes expanded above 0.001, most also appeared in blood.

From RNA transcripts, TCR beta CDR3 regions were amplified. First-round RT-PCR targeting the TCR CDR3 was performed with the HTBI primer set. TCRdb reprocessed the multiplex PCR reads via MiXCR and lists one record per CDR3 protein. The sample holds nearly 600,000 distinct CDR3 sequences, 14% seen once. This CDR3 comprises 15 residues. Germline CDR1 SGHNT, CDR2 YYREEE (reference sequence). V was trimmed by 4 bases and J by 0 bases, leaving 13 bases between them. The table lists this clonotype with a few counts. Its specificity is not known. This sequence was found in a woman between 25 and 40 years old with Graves' hyperthyroidism that later progressed to Graves' ophthalmopathy. The chain links TRBV5-4 to TRBJ1-1; tentatively, D is TRBD1 (6 bases). The sample comprised blood. The CDR3 region is CASSPTGGLNTEAFF. The CDR3 nucleotides read TGTGCCAGCAGCCCAACGGGGGGCCTGAACACTGAAGCTTTCTTT.